The present TCR beta chain was sequenced within a study of blood T cells in healthy people across ages (dated by TCRdb to between 2014 and 2017). As for the study more broadly: In model experiments, template switching captured about one uniquely barcoded TCR beta cDNA molecule for every two T cells. Age-related changes in TCR beta repertoire diversity were measured in the study by deep sequencing normalized with unique cDNA molecular identifiers. The donors were split into four age groups: young (average around 15 years), middle-aged (39), aged (approximately 60) and long-lived (approximately 80). Donors of different ages were randomly distributed across sequencing lanes to avoid experimental bias. Two additional independent replicas of 1 million unique cDNA reads from the same blood draw were analyzed for two donors (one aged 18 to 30 and one aged 80 or older).

Library prep was done by 5' RACE. TCRdb records Illumina HiSeq 2500 as the sequencer. The second PCR ran for about 6 to 11 cycles and used a J-beta primer mix along with a sample-barcoded 5' primer. A unique molecular identifier was introduced onto each TCR beta cDNA molecule by a template-switch 5' adaptor carrying 12 random nucleotides. At least 2.5 million CDR3-containing paired-end reads were obtained from each sample. First-strand cDNA was synthesized from all RNA with the Mint cDNA synthesis kit, primed by a TRBC-specific oligonucleotide. After uracil-DNA glycosylase treatment, a first 18-cycle PCR used universal primers M1SS and BC2_uni_R on all cDNA. As for how the authors treated the data: For normalization, 1 million high-quality reads, each with a distinct molecular identifier, were randomly selected from each sample. Reads sharing molecular identifiers were discarded rather than binned into consensus sequences. MiTCR, run with a Q25 quality threshold and the strictest error-elimination algorithm, handled CDR3 identification, clonotype clustering and error correction. A nonparametric unseen species model using Euler transformation provided a lower-bound estimate of total TCR beta diversity. The public sequencing data were trimmed at Q25 with fastp and processed into clonotypes with MiXCR by TCRdb, which kept only in-frame beta chains. All rows with the same CDR3 protein become a single entry with the most common DNA and genes. The V and J calls and clone size come from TCRdb's table, not from the authors' own analysis. Present in this sample are about 680,000 distinct CDR3 sequences, around 48% of which were seen just once. The leading ten clones occupy around 32% of the sample.

Donors were around 37 systemically healthy Caucasian individuals from Russia aged roughly 6 to 90 years. Ten milliliters of peripheral blood were drawn from each donor into EDTA-treated Vacutainer tubes. PBMCs were isolated by Ficoll-Paque density-gradient centrifugation, with at least 6 million obtained per sample. Trizol reagent was used to extract total RNA from the PBMCs, yielding at least 5.5 micrograms per sample. Naive CD45RAhigh/CD27high T cell percentages were measured by flow cytometry on a PBMC aliquot from every donor. On the study overall, not on this receptor specifically: There was a strong correlation between observed TCR beta diversity and the percentage of naive T cells measured by flow cytometry. Donor CMV infection status was unknown, potentially confounding age-related changes in expanded clonotypes. Observed TCR beta diversity per million T cells fell roughly linearly with age, and a significant reduction was already apparent by age roughly 40. Estimates of total diversity based on one million sequenced T cells were regarded as lower bounds and as underestimates. The long-lived group showed more naive CD4+ T cells, fewer expanded clones and increased TCR diversity than the aged group, suggesting age selection. Conclusive comparison of naive and antigen-experienced compartments was prevented by the profiling of bulk unsorted PBMCs.

This clonotype was seen at least ten times. Its antigen is currently not known. The record has no base qualities; no much larger clone is one base away. The germline V gene supplies CDR1 SGHTA and CDR2 FQGNSA. The CDR3 goes from the cysteine to the phenylalanine over 18 residues. CDR3 DNA is the only sequence kept; it has 54 bases, read in frame from the first base. V trim: 4 bases; J trim: 3 bases; unmatched bases: 17. The sequence came from a woman in her sixties or seventies in good health. The chain uses TRBV7-2 and TRBJ1-2, with TRBD1 identical over 7 junction bases. Material for sequencing was blood. The CDR3 reads CASSSPLWQTGSDYGYTF. The nucleotides read TGTGCCAGCAGCTCTCCGTTGTGGCAGACAGGGAGCGACTATGGCTACACCTTC. Where the CDR3 stops, the reference TRBV7-2 and TRBJ1-2 genes take over; the full variable domain is GAGVSQSPSNKVTEKGKDVELRCDPISGHTALYWYRQSLGQGLEFLIYFQGNSAPDKSGLPSDRFSAERTGGSVSTLTIQRTQQEDSAVYLCASSSPLWQTGSDYGYTFGSGTRLTVV.